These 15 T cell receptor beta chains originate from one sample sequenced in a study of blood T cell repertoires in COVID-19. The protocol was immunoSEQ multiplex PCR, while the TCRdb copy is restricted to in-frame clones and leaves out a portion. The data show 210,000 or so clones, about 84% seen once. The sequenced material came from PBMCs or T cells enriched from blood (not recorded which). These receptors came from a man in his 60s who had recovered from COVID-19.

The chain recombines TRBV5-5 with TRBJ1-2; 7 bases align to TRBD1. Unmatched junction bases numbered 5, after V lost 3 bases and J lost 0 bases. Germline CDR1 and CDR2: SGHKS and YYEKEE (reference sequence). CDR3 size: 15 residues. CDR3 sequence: CASSYGDSTNYGYTF. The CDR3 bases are TGTGCCAGCAGCTACGGGGACAGCACTAACTATGGCTACACCTTC.

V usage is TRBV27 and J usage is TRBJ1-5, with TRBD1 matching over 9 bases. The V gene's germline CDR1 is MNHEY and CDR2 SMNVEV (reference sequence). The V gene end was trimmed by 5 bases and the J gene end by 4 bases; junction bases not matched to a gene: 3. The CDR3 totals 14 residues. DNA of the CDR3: TGTGCCAGCAGTCAACAGGGGGCTAATCAGCCCCAGCATTTT. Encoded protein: CASSQQGANQPQHF.

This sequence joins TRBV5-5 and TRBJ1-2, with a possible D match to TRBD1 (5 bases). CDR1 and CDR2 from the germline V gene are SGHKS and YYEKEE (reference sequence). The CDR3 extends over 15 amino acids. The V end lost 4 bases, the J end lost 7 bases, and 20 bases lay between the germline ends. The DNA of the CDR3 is TGTGCCAGCAGCAAGGAAAGGGGCGATAGTTTTGGCTACACCTTC. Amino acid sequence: CASSKERGDSFGYTF. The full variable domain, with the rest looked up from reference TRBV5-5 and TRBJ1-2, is DAGVTQSPTHLIKTRGQQVTLRCSPISGHKSVSWYQQVLGQGPQFIFQYYEKEERGRGNFPDRFSARQFPNYSSELNVNALLLGDSALYLCASSKERGDSFGYTFGSGTRLTVV.

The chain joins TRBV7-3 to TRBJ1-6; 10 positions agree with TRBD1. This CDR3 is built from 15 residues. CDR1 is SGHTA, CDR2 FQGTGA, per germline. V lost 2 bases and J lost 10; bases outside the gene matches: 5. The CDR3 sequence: CASSLQGQGSSPLHF. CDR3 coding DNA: TGTGCCAGCAGCTTACAGGGACAGGGGTCATCACCCCTCCACTTT.

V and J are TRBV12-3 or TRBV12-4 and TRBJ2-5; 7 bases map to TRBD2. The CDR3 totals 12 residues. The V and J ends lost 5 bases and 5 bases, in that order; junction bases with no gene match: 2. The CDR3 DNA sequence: TGTGCCAGCAGTCGGGGGGTCGAGACCCAGTACTTC. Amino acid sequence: CASSRGVETQYF.

CDR3 nucleotide sequence: TGTGCCAGCAGTCCCCACCGGGGGGACAATCAGCCCCAGCATTTT. Its protein product is CASSPHRGDNQPQHF. V gene TRBV4-2 combines with J gene TRBJ1-5, with D perhaps matching TRBD1 (5 bases). V lost 6 bases, J lost 3 bases, and 15 bases lay in between. Germline CDR1 is LGHNA and CDR2 is YNFKEQ. This CDR3 contains 15 residues.

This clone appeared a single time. CDR3 protein: CASSQEGGTQPQHF. The DNA of the CDR3 is TGCGCCAGCAGCCAAGAAGGAGGCACGCAGCCCCAGCATTTT. This chain links TRBV4-3 with TRBJ1-5; the D is unclear. V was shortened by 0 bases and J by 7 bases, with 10 bases between the two germline ends. In germline, CDR1 is LGHNA, CDR2 YSLEER. The length of the CDR3 is 14 residues.

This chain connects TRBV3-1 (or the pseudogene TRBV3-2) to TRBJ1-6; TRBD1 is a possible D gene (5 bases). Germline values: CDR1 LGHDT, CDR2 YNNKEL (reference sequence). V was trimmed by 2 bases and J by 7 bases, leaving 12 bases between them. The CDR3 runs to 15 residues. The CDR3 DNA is TGTGCCAGCAGCCAAAGTTGGGGCCTGAATTCACCCCTCCACTTT. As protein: CASSQSWGLNSPLHF.

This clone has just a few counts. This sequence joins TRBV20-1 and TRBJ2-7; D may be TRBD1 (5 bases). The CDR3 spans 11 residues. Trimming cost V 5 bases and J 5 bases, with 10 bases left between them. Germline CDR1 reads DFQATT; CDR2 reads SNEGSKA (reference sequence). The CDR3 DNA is TGCAGTGCTTACTGGGGCCACGAGCAGTACTTC. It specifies CSAYWGHEQYF.

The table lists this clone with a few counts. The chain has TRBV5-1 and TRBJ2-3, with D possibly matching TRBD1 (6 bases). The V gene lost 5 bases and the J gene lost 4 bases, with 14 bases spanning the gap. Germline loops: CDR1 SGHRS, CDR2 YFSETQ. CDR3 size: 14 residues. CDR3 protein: CASRPSPGADTQYF. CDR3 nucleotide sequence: TGCGCCAGCAGGCCAAGCCCAGGGGCAGATACGCAGTATTTT.

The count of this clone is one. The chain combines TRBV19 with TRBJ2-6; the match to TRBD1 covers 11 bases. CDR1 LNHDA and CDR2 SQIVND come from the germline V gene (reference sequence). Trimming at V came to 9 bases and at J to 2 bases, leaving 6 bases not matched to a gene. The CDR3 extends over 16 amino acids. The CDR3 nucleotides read TGTGCCAGCCGGACAGGGGGCCTGGCTGGGGCCAACGTCCTGACTTTC. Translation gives CASRTGGLAGANVLTF.

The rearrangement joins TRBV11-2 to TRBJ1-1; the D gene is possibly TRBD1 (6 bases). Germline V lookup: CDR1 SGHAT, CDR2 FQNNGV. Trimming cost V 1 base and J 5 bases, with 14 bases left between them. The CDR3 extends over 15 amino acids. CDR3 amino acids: CASSLGARGGTEAFF. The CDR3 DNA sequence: TGTGCCAGCAGCTTAGGAGCGAGAGGGGGTACTGAAGCTTTCTTT. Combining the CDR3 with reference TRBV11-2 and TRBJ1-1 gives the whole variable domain EAGVAQSPRYKIIEKRQSVAFWCNPISGHATLYWYQQILGQGPKLLIQFQNNGVVDDSQLPKDRFSAERLKGVDSTLKIQPAKLEDSAVYLCASSLGARGGTEAFFGQGTRLTVV.

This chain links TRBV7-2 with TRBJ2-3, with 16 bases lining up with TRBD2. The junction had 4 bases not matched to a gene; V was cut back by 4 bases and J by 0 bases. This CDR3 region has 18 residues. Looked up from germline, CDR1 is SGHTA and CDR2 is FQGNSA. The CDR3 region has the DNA TGTGCCAGCAGCTCGGGACTAGCGGGGGGGCCTAGCACAGATACGCAGTATTTT. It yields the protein CASSSGLAGGPSTDTQYF. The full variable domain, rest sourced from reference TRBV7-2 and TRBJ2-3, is GAGVSQSPSNKVTEKGKDVELRCDPISGHTALYWYRQSLGQGLEFLIYFQGNSAPDKSGLPSDRFSAERTGGSVSTLTIQRTQQEDSAVYLCASSSGLAGGPSTDTQYFGPGTRLTVL.

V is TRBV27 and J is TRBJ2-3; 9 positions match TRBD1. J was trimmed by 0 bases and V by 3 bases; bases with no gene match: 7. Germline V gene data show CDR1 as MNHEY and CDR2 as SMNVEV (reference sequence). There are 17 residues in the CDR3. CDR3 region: CASSLDRGNPSTDTQYF. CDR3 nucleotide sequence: TGTGCCAGCAGTTTGGACAGGGGAAACCCTAGCACAGATACGCAGTATTTT.

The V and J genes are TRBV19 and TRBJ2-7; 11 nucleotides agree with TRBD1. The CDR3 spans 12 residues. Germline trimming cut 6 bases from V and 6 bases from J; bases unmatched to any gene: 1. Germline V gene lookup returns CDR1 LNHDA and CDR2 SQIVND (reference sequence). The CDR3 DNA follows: TGTGCCAGTAGGGACAGGGGGCCCGAGCAGTACTTC. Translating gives CASRDRGPEQYF. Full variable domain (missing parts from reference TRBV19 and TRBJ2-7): DGGITQSPKYLFRKEGQNVTLSCEQNLNHDAMYWYRQDPGQGLRLIYYSQIVNDFQKGDIAEGYSVSREKKESFPLTVTSAQKNPTAFYLCASRDRGPEQYFGPGTRLTVT.